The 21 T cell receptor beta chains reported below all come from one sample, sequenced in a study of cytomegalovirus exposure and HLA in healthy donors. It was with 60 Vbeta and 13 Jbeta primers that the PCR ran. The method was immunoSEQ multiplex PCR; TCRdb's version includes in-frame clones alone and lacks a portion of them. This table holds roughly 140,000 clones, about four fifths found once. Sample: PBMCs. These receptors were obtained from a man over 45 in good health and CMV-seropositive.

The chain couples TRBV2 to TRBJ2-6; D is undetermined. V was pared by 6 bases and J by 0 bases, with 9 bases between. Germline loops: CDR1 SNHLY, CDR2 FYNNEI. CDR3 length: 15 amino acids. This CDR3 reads CASRPESSGANVLTF. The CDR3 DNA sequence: TGTGCCAGCAGGCCCGAGAGCTCTGGGGCCAACGTCCTGACTTTC.

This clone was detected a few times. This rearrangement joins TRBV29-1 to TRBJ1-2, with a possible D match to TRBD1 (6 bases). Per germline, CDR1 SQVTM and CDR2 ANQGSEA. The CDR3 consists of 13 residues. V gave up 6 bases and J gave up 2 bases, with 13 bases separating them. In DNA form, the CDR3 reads TGCAGCGTGGGTAACAGGGACAACTATGGCTACACCTTC. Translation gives CSVGNRDNYGYTF.

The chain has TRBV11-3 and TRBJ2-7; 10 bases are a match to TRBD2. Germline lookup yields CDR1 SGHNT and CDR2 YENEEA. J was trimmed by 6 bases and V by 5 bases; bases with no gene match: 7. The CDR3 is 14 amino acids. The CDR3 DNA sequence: TGTGCCAGCAGCCAGACGCCTAGCGGGGGCGAGCAGTACTTC. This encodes CASSQTPSGGEQYF.

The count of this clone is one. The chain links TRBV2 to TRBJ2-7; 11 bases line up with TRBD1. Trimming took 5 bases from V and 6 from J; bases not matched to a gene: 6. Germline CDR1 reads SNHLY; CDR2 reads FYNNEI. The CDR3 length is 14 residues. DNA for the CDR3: TGTGCCAGCAGTACCGGGACAGGGGGTTTCGAGCAGTACTTC. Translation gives CASSTGTGGFEQYF.

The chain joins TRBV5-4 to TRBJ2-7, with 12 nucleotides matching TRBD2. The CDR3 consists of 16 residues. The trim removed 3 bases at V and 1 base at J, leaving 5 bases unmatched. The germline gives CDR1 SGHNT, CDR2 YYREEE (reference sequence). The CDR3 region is CASSSGTSGLSYEQYF. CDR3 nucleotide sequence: TGTGCCAGCAGCTCGGGGACTAGCGGGCTTTCCTACGAGCAGTACTTC.

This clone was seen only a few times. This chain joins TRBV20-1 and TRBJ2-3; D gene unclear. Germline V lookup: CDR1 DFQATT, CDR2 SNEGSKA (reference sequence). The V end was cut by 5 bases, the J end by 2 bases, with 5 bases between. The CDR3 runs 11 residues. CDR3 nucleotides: TGCAGTGCTCAGGCCACAGATACGCAGTATTTT. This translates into CSAQATDTQYF.

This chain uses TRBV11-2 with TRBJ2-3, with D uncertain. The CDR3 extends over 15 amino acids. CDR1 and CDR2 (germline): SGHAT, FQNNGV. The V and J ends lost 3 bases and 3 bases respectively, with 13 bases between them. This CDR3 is CASSFIFTGTDTQYF. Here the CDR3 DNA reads TGTGCCAGCAGCTTTATTTTTACCGGGACAGATACGCAGTATTTT.

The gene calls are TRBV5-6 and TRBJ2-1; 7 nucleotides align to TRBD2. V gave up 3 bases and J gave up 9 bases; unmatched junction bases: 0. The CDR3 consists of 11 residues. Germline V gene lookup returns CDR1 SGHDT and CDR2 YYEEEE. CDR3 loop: CASSWGGEQFF. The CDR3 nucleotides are TGTGCCAGCAGCTGGGGGGGTGAGCAGTTCTTC.

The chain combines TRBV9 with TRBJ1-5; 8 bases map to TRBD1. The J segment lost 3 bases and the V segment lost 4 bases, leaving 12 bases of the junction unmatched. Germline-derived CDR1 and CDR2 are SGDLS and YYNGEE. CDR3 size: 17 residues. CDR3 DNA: TGTGCCAGCAGCCCCGGACAGGGCGACCCCTCCAATCAGCCCCAGCATTTT. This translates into CASSPGQGDPSNQPQHF.

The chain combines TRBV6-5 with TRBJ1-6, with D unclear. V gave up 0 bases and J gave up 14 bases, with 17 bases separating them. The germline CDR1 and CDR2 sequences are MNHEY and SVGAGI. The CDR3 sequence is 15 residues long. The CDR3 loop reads CASSYSGGIPRALHF. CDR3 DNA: TGTGCCAGCAGTTACTCAGGCGGGATTCCGAGAGCCCTCCACTTT.

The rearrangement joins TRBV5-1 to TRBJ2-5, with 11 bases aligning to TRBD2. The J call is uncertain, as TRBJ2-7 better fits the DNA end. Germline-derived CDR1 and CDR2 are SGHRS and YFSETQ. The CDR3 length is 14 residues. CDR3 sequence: CASKGTSGSYEQYF. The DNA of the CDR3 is TGCGCCAGCAAAGGGACTAGCGGTTCCTACGAGCAGTACTTC.

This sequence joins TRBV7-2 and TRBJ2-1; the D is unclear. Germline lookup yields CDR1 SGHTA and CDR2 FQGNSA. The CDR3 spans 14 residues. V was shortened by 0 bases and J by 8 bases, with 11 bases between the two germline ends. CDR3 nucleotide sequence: TGTGCCAGCAGCTTAGCGGGTTTGGGCTATGAGCAGTTCTTC. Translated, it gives CASSLAGLGYEQFF.

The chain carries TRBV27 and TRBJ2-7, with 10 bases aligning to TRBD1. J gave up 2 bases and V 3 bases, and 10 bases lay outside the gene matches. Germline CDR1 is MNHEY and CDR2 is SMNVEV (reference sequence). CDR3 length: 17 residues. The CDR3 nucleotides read TGTGCCAGCAGTTTCCGGGCGGGGACAGGGGCAGCCTACGAGCAGTACTTC. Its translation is CASSFRAGTGAAYEQYF.

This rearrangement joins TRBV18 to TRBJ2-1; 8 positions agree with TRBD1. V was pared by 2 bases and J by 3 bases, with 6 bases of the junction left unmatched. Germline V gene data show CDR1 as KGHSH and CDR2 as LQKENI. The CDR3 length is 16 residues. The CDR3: CASSPGQGSLYNEQFF. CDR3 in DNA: TGTGCCAGCTCACCAGGACAGGGATCTCTCTACAATGAGCAGTTCTTC.

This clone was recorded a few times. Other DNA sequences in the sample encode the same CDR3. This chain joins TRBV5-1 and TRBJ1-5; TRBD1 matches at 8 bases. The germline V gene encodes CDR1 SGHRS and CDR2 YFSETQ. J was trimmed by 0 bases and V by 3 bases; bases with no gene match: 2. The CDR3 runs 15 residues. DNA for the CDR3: TGCGCCAGCAGCTCCGGGACAGGTAGCAATCAGCCCCAGCATTTT. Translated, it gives CASSSGTGSNQPQHF. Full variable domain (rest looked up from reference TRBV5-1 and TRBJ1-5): KAGVTQTPRYLIKTRGQQVTLSCSPISGHRSVSWYQQTPGQGLQFLFEYFSETQRNKGNFPGRFSGRQFSNSRSEMNVSTLELGDSALYLCASSSGTGSNQPQHFGDGTRLSIL.

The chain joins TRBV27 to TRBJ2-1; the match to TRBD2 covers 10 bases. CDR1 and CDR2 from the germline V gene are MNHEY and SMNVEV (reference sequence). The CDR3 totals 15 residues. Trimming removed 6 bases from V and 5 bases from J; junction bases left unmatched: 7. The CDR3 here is CASSQRTSGNNEQFF. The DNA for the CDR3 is TGTGCCAGCAGCCAACGGACTAGCGGCAACAATGAGCAGTTCTTC.

Here the CDR3 reads CAISERRSGQGNYGYTF. The DNA of the CDR3 is TGTGCCATCAGTGAGCGCCGCTCAGGACAGGGTAACTATGGCTACACCTTC. The chain links TRBV10-3 to TRBJ1-2, with TRBD1 matching 8 bases. The J segment lost 1 base and the V segment lost 2 bases, leaving 9 bases of the junction unmatched. Germline V gene lookup returns CDR1 ENHRY and CDR2 SYGVKD. The CDR3 consists of 17 residues.

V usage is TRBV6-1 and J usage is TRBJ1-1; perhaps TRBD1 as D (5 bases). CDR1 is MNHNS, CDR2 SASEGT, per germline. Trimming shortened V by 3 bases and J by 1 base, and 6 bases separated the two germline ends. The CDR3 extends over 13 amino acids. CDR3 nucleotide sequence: TGTGCCAGCAGTGATCAGGGGAACACTGAAGCTTTCTTT. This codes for CASSDQGNTEAFF.

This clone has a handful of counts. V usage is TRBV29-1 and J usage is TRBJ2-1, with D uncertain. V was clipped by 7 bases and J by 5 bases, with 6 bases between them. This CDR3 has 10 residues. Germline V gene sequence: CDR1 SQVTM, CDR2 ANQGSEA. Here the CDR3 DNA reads TGCAGCGGAGCTCACAATGAGCAGTTCTTC. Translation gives CSGAHNEQFF.

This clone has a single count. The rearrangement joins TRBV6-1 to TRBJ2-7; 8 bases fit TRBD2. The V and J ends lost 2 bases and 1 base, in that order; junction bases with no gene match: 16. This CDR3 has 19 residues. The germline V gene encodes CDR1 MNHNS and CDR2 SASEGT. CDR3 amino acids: CASSESLVWREAGSYEQYF. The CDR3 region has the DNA TGTGCCAGCAGTGAAAGTTTAGTGTGGCGGGAGGCTGGTTCCTACGAGCAGTACTTC.

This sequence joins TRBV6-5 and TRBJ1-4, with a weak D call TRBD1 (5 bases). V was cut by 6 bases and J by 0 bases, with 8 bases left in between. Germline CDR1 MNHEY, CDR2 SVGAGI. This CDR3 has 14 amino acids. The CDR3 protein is CASRTTATNEKLFF. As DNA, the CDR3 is TGTGCCAGCAGAACGACAGCAACTAATGAAAAACTGTTTTTT.